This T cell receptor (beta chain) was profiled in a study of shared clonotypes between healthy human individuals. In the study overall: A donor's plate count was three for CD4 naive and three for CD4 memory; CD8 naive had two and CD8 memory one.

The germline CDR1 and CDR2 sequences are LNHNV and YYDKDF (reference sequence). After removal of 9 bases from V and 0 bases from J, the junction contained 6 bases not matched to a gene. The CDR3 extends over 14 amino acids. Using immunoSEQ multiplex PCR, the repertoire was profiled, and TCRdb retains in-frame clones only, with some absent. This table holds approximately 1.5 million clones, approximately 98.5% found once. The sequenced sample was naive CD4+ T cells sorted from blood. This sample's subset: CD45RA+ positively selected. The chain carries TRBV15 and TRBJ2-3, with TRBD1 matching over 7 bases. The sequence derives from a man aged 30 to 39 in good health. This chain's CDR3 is CATTDRVSTDTQYF. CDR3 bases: TGTGCCACAACCGACAGGGTCAGCACAGATACGCAGTATTTT. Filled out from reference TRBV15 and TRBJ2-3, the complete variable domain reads DAMVIQNPRYQVTQFGKPVTLSCSQTLNHNVMYWYQQKSSQAPKLLFHYYDKDFNNEADTPDNFQSRRPNTSFCFLDIRSPGLGDTAMYLCATTDRVSTDTQYFGPGTRLTVL.